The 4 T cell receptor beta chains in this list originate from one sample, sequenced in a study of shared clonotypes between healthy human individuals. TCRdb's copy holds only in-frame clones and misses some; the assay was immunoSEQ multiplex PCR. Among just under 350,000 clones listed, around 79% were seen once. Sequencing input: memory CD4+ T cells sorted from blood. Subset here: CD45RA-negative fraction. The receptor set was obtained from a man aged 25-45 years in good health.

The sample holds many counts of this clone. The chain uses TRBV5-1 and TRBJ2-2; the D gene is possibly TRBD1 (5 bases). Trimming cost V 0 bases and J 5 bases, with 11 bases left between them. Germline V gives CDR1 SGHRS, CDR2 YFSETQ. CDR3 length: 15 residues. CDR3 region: CASSLAPGKTGELFF. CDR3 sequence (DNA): TGCGCCAGCAGCTTGGCCCCAGGGAAGACCGGGGAGCTGTTTTTT.

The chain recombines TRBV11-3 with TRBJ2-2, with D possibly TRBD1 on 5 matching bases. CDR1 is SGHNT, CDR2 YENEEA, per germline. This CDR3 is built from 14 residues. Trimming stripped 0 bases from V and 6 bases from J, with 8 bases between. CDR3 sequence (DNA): TGTGCCAGCAGCTTAGAATCCAGGGCCGGGGAGCTGTTTTTT. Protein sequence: CASSLESRAGELFF.

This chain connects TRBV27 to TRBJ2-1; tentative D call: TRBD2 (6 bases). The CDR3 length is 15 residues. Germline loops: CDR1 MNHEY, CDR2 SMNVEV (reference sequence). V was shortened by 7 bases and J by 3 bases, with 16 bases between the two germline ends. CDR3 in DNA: TGTGCCAGCATCCAACGGGGGTTAGACTACAATGAGCAGTTCTTC. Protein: CASIQRGLDYNEQFF.

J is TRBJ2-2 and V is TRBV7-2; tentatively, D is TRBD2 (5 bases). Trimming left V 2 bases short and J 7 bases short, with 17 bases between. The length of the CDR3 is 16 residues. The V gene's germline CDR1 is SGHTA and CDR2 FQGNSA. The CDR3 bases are TGTGCCAGCAGCTTACCACCCGGTTCTGGGAGCGGGGAGCTGTTTTTT. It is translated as CASSLPPGSGSGELFF.